This entry lists 15 T cell receptor beta chains sequenced from one sample in a study of cytomegalovirus exposure and HLA in healthy donors. The PCR had 60 Vbeta and 13 Jbeta primers. Libraries were prepared by immunoSEQ multiplex PCR; TCRdb keeps only in-frame clonotypes and omits some of them. The sample holds about 160,000 clones, 80% to 90% seen once. The sequencing input was PBMCs. These receptors originate from a woman in her 30s in good health and CMV-seropositive.

This rearrangement joins TRBV6-1 to TRBJ2-5; 11 nucleotides align to TRBD2. CDR3 length equals 14 residues. The V and J ends lost 6 bases and 2 bases, in that order; junction bases with no gene match: 2. Germline V CDR1 and CDR2: MNHNS, SASEGT. The CDR3 sequence is CASRTSGAQETQYF. CDR3 coding DNA: TGTGCCAGCAGGACTAGCGGGGCACAAGAGACCCAGTACTTC.

The J gene is TRBJ1-2, the V gene TRBV19; 9 bases match TRBD1. The trim removed 8 bases at V and 7 bases at J, leaving 17 bases unmatched. The CDR3 runs 16 residues. Germline-derived CDR1 and CDR2 are LNHDA and SQIVND (reference sequence). CDR3 amino acids: CASGSDLTGGSVGYTF. For the CDR3, the DNA is TGTGCCAGTGGATCAGATCTGACAGGGGGTTCCGTTGGCTACACCTTC.

The CDR3 DNA reads TGTGCCAGCAGTTTATCGACAGGGGTGAATTCACCCCTCCACTTT. Translated, it gives CASSLSTGVNSPLHF. This chain links TRBV27 with TRBJ1-6, with TRBD1 matching 8 bases. The CDR3 is made up of 15 amino acids. Germline CDR1 is MNHEY and CDR2 is SMNVEV (reference sequence). The ends lost 0 bases at V and 7 bases at J; junction bases unmatched: 2.

This chain links TRBV15 with TRBJ2-5; D unresolved. This CDR3 spans 13 amino acids. Germline-derived CDR1 and CDR2 are LNHNV and YYDKDF (reference sequence). V was trimmed by 3 bases and J by 5 bases, leaving 10 bases between them. CDR3 sequence: CATSRAEWETQYF. The CDR3 nucleotides are TGTGCCACCAGCAGGGCGGAGTGGGAGACCCAGTACTTC.

This chain joins TRBV6-5 and TRBJ1-1; D gene unclear. CDR3 length: 13 residues. V gave up 5 bases and J gave up 3 bases, with 10 bases separating them. In germline, CDR1 is MNHEY, CDR2 SVGAGI. CDR3 residues: CASSADRDTEAFF. The CDR3 DNA is TGTGCCAGCAGTGCTGACCGGGACACTGAAGCTTTCTTT.

The chain carries TRBV9 and TRBJ2-2; D gene unclear. Germline assignment: CDR1 SGDLS and CDR2 YYNGEE. The CDR3 has 16 residues. Trimming pared 4 bases from V and 3 bases from J, leaving 16 bases between. In nucleotides, the CDR3 is TGTGCCAGCAGCCACCGGGTGGTTACCTACACCGGGGAGCTGTTTTTT. It encodes CASSHRVVTYTGELFF.

There are a few counts of this clone. V gene TRBV4-2 combines with J gene TRBJ2-1; tentatively, D is TRBD1 (6 bases). The CDR3 is 15 amino acids. V lost 2 bases, J lost 7 bases, and 15 bases lay in between. Germline V CDR1 and CDR2: LGHNA, YNFKEQ. CDR3 sequence: CASSQRFTQGNEQFF. The CDR3, as DNA: TGTGCCAGCAGCCAACGATTTACGCAGGGGAATGAGCAGTTCTTC.

Regarding this clone: The junction differs from germline at one of its ends, possibly a read error. This chain joins TRBV11-2 and TRBJ2-6; D might be TRBD1 (5 bases). Germline V gene sequence: CDR1 SGHAT, CDR2 FQNNGV. The CDR3 extends over 17 amino acids. The CDR3 coding sequence is TGTGCCAGCACCAAACGAATCAGGGCTAATGGGGCCAACGGCCTGACTTTC. Amino acid sequence: CASTKRIRANGANGLTF.

The CDR3 protein is CASSRPRGGQNTEAFF. CDR3 nucleotides: TGTGCCAGCAGCCGCCCGAGGGGAGGCCAGAACACTGAAGCTTTCTTT. J is TRBJ1-1 and V is TRBV7-9; D may be TRBD1 (5 bases). V shed 5 bases and J shed 1 base, with 17 bases lying between them. Germline V gene data show CDR1 as SEHNR and CDR2 as FQNEAQ (reference sequence). The CDR3 has 16 residues.

The genes are TRBV7-3 and TRBJ2-3, with a possible D match to TRBD1 (6 bases). The CDR3 covers 15 residues. Germline CDR1 and CDR2: SGHTA and FQGTGA. V was shortened by 2 bases and J by 2 bases, with 11 bases between the two germline ends. CDR3 bases: TGTGCCAGCAGCTTACAGGGGACGGACACAGATACGCAGTATTTT. Protein sequence: CASSLQGTDTDTQYF. Looking up the rest from reference TRBV7-3 and TRBJ2-3 gives the full variable domain: GAGVSQTPSNKVTEKGKYVELRCDPISGHTALYWYRQSLGQGPEFLIYFQGTGAADDSGLPNDRFFAVRPEGSVSTLKIQRTERGDSAVYLCASSLQGTDTDTQYFGPGTRLTVL.

A few counts support this clone. The J gene is TRBJ2-5, the V gene TRBV7-9; 9 bases align to TRBD1. This CDR3 comprises 16 residues. V shed 2 bases, J shed 2 bases, and the junction held 6 bases outside the gene matches. Germline lookup yields CDR1 SEHNR and CDR2 FQNEAQ (reference sequence). CDR3 nucleotides: TGTGCCAGCAGCTTATCCGGGACAGGGTATCAAGAGACCCAGTACTTC. Translation gives CASSLSGTGYQETQYF.

V usage is TRBV2 and J usage is TRBJ1-3; a weak D match, TRBD1 (6 bases). The CDR3 length is 16 residues. In germline, CDR1 is SNHLY, CDR2 FYNNEI. The V and J ends lost 1 base and 4 bases respectively, with 14 bases between them. CDR3 bases: TGTGCCAGCAGTGAAGAAAAGACAGGATTCGGAAACACCATATATTTT. It encodes CASSEEKTGFGNTIYF.

The gene calls are TRBV7-6 and TRBJ1-1; TRBD1 is a possible D gene (6 bases). The length of the CDR3 is 13 residues. Trimming pared 5 bases from V and 7 bases from J, leaving 14 bases between. The germline gives CDR1 SGHVS, CDR2 FNYEAQ. The CDR3 DNA is TGTGCCAGCAGCCCCCGGGGCAGGGGTGAAGCTTTCTTT. It specifies CASSPRGRGEAFF.

Notes on this clone: One junction end disagrees with the germline gene, perhaps due to a read error. The J gene is TRBJ1-5, the V gene TRBV7-9; D gene ambiguous. Germline loops: CDR1 SEHNR, CDR2 FQNEAQ (reference sequence). This CDR3 has 15 residues. The CDR3 sequence is CSSSLALGSAGPQHF. In DNA, the CDR3 is TGTTCCAGCAGCTTAGCCCTCGGGAGCGCGGGGCCCCAGCATTTT.

The chain carries TRBV7-2 and TRBJ2-2; D perhaps matches TRBD2 (7 bases). Trimming left V 3 bases short and J 6 bases short, with 20 bases between. The CDR3 runs to 17 residues. Germline CDR1 is SGHTA and CDR2 is FQGNSA. CDR3 in amino acids: CASSFSGGGGRAGELFF. The CDR3 DNA follows: TGTGCCAGCAGCTTCTCAGGAGGGGGGGGCCGCGCCGGGGAGCTGTTTTTT.